The following is a T cell receptor (beta chain) sequence with its context. The data belong to a study of CD8 T cells in Susac syndrome. Reverse transcription of roughly 0.5 to 1 ug RNA was carried out with random hexamers. Coverage of TCR beta CDR3 amplification by immunoSEQ multiplex PCR extended to 54 Vbeta and 13 Jbeta. TCRdb analysed the immunoSEQ multiplex PCR reads with MiXCR anew, one entry per CDR3 protein. The table includes 180,000 or so distinct CDR3 sequences, around 96% detected once. This clonotype originated in a human donor with multiple sclerosis. The material sequenced was CD4+ T cells from PBMCs.

In DNA form, the CDR3 reads TGTGCCAGCAGTTCGAGCGGGAGGGCCCGCGACGAGCAGTACTTC. This translates into CASSSSGRARDEQYF. The rearrangement joins TRBV6-5 to TRBJ2-7, with 10 bases fitting TRBD2. CDR3 length equals 15 residues. Trimming cost V 4 bases and J 5 bases; bases outside gene matches: 8. The germline V gene has CDR1 MNHEY and CDR2 SVGAGI.